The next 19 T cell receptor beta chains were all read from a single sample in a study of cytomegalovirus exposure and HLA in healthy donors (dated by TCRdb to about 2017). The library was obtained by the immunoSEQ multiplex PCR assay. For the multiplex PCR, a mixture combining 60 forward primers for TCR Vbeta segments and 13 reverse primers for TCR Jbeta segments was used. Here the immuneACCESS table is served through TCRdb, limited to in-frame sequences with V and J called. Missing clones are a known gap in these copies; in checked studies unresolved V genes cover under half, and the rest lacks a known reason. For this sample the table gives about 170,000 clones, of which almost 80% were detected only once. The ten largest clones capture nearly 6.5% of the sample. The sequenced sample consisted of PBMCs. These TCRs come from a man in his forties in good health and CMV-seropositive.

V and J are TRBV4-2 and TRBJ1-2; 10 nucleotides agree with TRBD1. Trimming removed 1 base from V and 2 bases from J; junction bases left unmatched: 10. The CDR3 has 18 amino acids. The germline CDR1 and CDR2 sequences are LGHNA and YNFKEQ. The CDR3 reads CASSQALDRGRGNYGYTF. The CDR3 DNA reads TGTGCCAGCAGCCAAGCTTTAGACAGGGGGCGGGGAAACTATGGCTACACCTTC.

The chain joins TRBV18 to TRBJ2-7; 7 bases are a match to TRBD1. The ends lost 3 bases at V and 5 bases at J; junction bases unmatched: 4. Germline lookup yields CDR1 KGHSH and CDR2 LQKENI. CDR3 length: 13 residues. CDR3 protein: CASSPVGQDEQYF. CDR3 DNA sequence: TGTGCCAGCTCACCCGTTGGACAGGACGAGCAGTACTTC.

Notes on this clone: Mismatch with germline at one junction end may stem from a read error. The CDR3 DNA reads as TGCGCCAGCACCAATGTAGCGGGTGAGGAGTTCTTC. This translates into CASTNVAGEEFF. This chain uses TRBV10-1 with TRBJ2-1; 7 bases match TRBD2. Germline assignment: CDR1 WNHNN and CDR2 SYGVQD (reference sequence). The CDR3 sequence is 12 residues long.

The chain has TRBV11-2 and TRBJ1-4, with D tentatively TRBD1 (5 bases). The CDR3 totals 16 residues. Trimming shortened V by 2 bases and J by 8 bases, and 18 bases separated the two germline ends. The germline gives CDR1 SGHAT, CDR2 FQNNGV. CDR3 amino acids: CASSLHGVGAVEKLFF. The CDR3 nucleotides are TGTGCCAGCAGCTTACACGGCGTAGGGGCGGTCGAAAAACTGTTTTTT.

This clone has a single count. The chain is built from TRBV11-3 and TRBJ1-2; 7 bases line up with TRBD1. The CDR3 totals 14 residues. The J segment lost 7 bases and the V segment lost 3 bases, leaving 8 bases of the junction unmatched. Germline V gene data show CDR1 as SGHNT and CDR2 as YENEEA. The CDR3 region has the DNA TGTGCCAGCAGCTTTTCGACAGGGCCGGTTGGCTACACCTTC. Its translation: CASSFSTGPVGYTF. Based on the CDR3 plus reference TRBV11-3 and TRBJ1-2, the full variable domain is EAGVVQSPRYKIIEKKQPVAFWCNPISGHNTLYWYLQNLGQGPELLIRYENEEAVDDSQLPKDRFSAERLKGVDSTLKIQPAELGDSAVYLCASSFSTGPVGYTFGSGTRLTVV.

The CDR3 nucleotides are TGCAGCGCCGGGACTAGCGCGCCCAATGAGCAGTTCTTC. It yields the protein CSAGTSAPNEQFF. The V and J genes are TRBV29-1 and TRBJ2-1; 10 bases agree with TRBD2. Trimming cost V 7 bases and J 6 bases; bases outside gene matches: 6. The CDR3 is 13 amino acids. CDR1 is SQVTM, CDR2 ANQGSEA, per germline.

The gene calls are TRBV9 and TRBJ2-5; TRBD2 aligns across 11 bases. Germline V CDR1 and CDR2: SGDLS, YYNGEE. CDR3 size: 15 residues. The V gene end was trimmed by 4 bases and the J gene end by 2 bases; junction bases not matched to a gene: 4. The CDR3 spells CASSMRLAGQETQYF. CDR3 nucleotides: TGTGCCAGCAGCATGAGACTAGCGGGACAAGAGACCCAGTACTTC.

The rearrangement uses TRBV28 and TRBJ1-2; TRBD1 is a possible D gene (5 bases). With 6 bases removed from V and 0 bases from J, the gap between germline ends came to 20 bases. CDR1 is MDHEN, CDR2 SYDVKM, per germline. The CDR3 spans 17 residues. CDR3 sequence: CASSRGGYLLSNYGYTF. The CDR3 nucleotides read TGTGCCAGCAGCCGGGGGGGATACTTGCTTTCTAACTATGGCTACACCTTC.

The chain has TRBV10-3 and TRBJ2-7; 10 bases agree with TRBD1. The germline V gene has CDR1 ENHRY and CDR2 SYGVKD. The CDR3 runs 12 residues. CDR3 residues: CAAGDRGYEQYF. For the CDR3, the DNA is TGTGCTGCTGGGGACAGGGGCTACGAGCAGTACTTC.

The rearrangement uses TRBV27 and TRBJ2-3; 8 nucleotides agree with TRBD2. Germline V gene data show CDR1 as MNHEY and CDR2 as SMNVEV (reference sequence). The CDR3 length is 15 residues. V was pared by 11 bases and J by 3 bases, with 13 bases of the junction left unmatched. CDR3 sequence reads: CASRGGRALTDTQYF. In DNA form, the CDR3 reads TGTGCCTCCCGGGGGGGGAGGGCCTTGACAGATACGCAGTATTTT.

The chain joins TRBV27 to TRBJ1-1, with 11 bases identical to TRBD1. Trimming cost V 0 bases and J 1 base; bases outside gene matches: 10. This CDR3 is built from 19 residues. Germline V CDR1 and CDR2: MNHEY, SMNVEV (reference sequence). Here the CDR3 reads CASSLSGGGTGGPNTEAFF. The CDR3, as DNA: TGTGCCAGCAGTTTATCGGGAGGAGGGACAGGGGGGCCGAACACTGAAGCTTTCTTT.

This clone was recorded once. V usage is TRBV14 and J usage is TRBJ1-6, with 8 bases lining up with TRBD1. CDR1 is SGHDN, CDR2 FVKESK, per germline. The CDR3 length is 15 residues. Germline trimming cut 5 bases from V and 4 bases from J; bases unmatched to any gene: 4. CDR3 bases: TGTGCCAGCAGCGGTCGACAGGGGTATAATTCACCCCTCCACTTT. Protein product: CASSGRQGYNSPLHF.

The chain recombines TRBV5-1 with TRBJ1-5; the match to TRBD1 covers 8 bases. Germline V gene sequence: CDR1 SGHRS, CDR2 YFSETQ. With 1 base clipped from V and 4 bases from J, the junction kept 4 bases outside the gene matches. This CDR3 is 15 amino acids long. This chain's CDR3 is CASSLQGAVNQPQHF. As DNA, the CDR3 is TGCGCCAGCAGCTTGCAGGGGGCGGTTAATCAGCCCCAGCATTTT.

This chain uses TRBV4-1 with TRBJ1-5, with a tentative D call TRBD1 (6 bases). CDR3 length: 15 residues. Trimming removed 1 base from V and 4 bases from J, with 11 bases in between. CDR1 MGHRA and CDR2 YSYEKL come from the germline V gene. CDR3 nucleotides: TGCGCCAGCAGCCAAGGATTACAGGGTAATCAGCCCCAGCATTTT. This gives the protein CASSQGLQGNQPQHF.

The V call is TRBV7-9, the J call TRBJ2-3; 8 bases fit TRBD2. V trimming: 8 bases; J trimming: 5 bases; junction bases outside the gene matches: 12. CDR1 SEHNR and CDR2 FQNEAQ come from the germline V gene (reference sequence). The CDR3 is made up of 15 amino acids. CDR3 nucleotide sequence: TGTGCCAGCGGTCGTGCGGCGGGAGGTGGAGATACGCAGTATTTT. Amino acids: CASGRAAGGGDTQYF.

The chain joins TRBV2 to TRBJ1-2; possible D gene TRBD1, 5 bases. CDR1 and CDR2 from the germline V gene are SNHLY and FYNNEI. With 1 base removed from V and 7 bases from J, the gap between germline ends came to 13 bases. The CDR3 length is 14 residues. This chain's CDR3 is CASSEGQVGPGYTF. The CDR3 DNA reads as TGTGCCAGCAGTGAAGGCCAGGTGGGGCCTGGCTACACCTTC.

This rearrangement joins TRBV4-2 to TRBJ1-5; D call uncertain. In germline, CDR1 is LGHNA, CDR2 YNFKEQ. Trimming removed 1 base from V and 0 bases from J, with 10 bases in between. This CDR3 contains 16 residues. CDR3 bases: TGTGCCAGCAGCCAAGGGTCTGACTATAGCAATCAGCCCCAGCATTTT. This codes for CASSQGSDYSNQPQHF.

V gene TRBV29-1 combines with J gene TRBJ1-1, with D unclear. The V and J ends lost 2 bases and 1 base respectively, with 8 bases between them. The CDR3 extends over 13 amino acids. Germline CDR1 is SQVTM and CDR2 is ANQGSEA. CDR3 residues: CSVEIQENTEAFF. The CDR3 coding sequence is TGCAGCGTTGAAATTCAGGAGAACACTGAAGCTTTCTTT.

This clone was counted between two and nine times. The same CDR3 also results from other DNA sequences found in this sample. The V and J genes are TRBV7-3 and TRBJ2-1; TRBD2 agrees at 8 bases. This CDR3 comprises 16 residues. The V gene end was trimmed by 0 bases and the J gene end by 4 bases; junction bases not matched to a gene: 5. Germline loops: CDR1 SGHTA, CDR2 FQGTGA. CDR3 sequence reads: CASSLTGLAGYNEQFF. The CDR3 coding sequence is TGTGCCAGCAGCTTAACGGGCCTAGCGGGTTACAATGAGCAGTTCTTC.